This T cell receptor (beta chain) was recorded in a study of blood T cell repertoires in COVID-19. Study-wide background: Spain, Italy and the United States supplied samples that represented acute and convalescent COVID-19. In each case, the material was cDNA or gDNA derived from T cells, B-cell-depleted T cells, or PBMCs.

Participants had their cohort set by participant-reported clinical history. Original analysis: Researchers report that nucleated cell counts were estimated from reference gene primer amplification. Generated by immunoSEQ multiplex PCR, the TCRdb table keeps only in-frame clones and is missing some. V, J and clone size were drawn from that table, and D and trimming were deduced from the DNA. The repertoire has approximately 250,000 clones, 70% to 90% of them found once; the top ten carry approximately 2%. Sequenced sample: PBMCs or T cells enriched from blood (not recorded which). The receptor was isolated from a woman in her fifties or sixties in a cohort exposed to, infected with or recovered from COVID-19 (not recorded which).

The CDR3 spells CASSRGVNYGYTF. CDR3 nucleotides: TGTGCCAGCAGTCGAGGTGTGAACTATGGCTACACCTTC. The rearrangement joins TRBV28 to TRBJ1-2; no clear D. Germline CDR1 is MDHEN and CDR2 is SYDVKM. Trimming left V 5 bases short and J 2 bases short, with 9 bases between. The CDR3 is 13 residues long.